The rows below give T cell receptor beta chains drawn from one sample of a study of shared clonotypes between healthy human individuals. Method: immunoSEQ multiplex PCR; TCRdb's copy keeps in-frame clones and lacks some. The sample shows roughly 700,000 clones, around 74% of them seen only once. Sequencing used memory CD4+ T cells sorted from blood. All receptors derive from a woman in her 30s in good health. Each CDR3 is given with its conserved first and last residue. D genes are given only for firm matches. The size field is filled for only some rows; it gives once, few, many or a size class.

j_call | clone_size | d_call | v_call | cdr3_nt | cdr3_aa
TRBJ2-3 | - | - | TRBV28 | TGTGCCAGCAGTTTAATGGGGATTGAATATTTT | CASSLMGIEYF
TRBJ2-2 | - | - | TRBV6-1 | TGTGCCAGCATCAAAGCGACGGATGTCGGGGAGCTGTTTTTT | CASIKATDVGELFF
TRBJ1-5 | - | - | TRBV28 | TGTGCCAGCAGTCCCCGGGACTTTTCCTATAGCAATCAGCCCCAGCATTTT | CASSPRDFSYSNQPQHF
TRBJ1-5 | - | - | TRBV6-1 | TGTGCCAGCAGTAAGCGGGGTTCCTATGAACGGGCCCAGCATTTT | CASSKRGSYERAQHF
TRBJ1-4 | - | - | TRBV5-1 | TGCGCCAGCAGCTTGGGTATTGGTGAAAAACTGTTTTTT | CASSLGIGEKLFF
TRBJ1-1 | many | TRBD1 | TRBV15 | TGTGCCACCAGCAGAGAGATTATGACAGGGGGGGAGGACACTGAAGCTTTCTTT | CATSREIMTGGEDTEAFF
TRBJ2-3 | - | - | TRBV6-6 | TGTGCCAGCAGGTCCACAGGGTCTGATACGCAGTATTTT | CASRSTGSDTQYF
TRBJ2-1 | - | TRBD1 | TRBV13 | TGTGCCAGCAGCATACGGACAGGGGAGTACAATGAGCAGTTCTTC | CASSIRTGEYNEQFF
TRBJ1-4 | - | TRBD1 | TRBV6-5 | TGTGCCAGCAGCCCCTGGACAGGCTATAATGAAAAACTGTTTTTT | CASSPWTGYNEKLFF
TRBJ2-2 | - | - | TRBV5-8 | TGTGCCAGCACCCCCCATAGGGCCGGGGAGCTGTTTTTT | CASTPHRAGELFF
TRBJ2-7 | - | TRBD1 | TRBV5-1 | TGCGCCAGCAGCCCACAGGGGGCACAGGACTACGAGCAGTACTTC | CASSPQGAQDYEQYF
TRBJ2-1 | - | - | TRBV2 | TGTGCCAGCGAGGCGAATGAGCAGTTCTTC | CASEANEQFF
TRBJ1-3 | once | - | TRBV5-8 | TGTGCCAGCAGCTTGGGCCAGTCTGGAAACACCATATATTTT | CASSLGQSGNTIYF
TRBJ2-5 | - | - | TRBV15 | TGTGCCACCAGCAGAGATCGCGGGACGAAAGAGACCCAGTACTTC | CATSRDRGTKETQYF
TRBJ2-3 | few | - | TRBV30 | TGTGCCTGGAGTGGCATTATGGGCGAAAGCACAGATACGCAGTATTTT | CAWSGIMGESTDTQYF
TRBJ2-7 | few | TRBD2 | TRBV27 | TGTGCCAGCAGTTTAACAGTTGGCGGGAGTCTGGACGAGCAGTACTTC | CASSLTVGGSLDEQYF
TRBJ2-5 | - | - | TRBV5-1 | TGCGCCAGCAGCATACTAAACGAGGTGGAGACCCAGTACTTC | CASSILNEVETQYF
TRBJ1-5 | - | TRBD1 | TRBV19 | TGTGCCAGTAGCACGACCGGGACAGGGGTCCAGAGCAATCAGCCCCAGCATTTT | CASSTTGTGVQSNQPQHF
TRBJ2-1 | - | - | TRBV7-9 | TGTGCCAGCTTTGGTTACAGGGGAGGGTTCTTC | CASFGYRGGFF
TRBJ2-5 | many | TRBD2 | TRBV5-1 | TGCGCCAGCGCGGGAGCGGGAGGACAAGAGACCCAGTACTTC | CASAGAGGQETQYF
TRBJ2-1 | - | TRBD2 | TRBV5-4 | TGTGCCAGCAGCTCGGGACTAGCGGGAGGGTTAAACAATGAGCAGTTCTTC | CASSSGLAGGLNNEQFF
TRBJ2-2 | - | - | TRBV14 | TGTGCCAGCAGCCAAGATCTCACCGGGGAGCTGTTTTTT | CASSQDLTGELFF
TRBJ2-1 | - | - | TRBV5-1 | TGCGCCAGCATCCAACAGGGGAGGTGGAATGAGCAGTTCTTC | CASIQQGRWNEQFF
TRBJ2-5 | - | - | TRBV6-6 | TGTGCCAGCAGTTACACCGAGGGAGAGACCCAGTACTTC | CASSYTEGETQYF
TRBJ2-5 | - | TRBD1 | TRBV18 | TGTGCCAGCTCCATGGACAGGGTAGAGACCCAGTACTTC | CASSMDRVETQYF
TRBJ2-1 | - | - | TRBV7-8 | TGTGCCAGCAGCTTAGCGGGAGGCAGCAATGAGCAGTTCTTC | CASSLAGGSNEQFF
TRBJ2-6 | - | - | TRBV4-2 | TGTGCCAGCAGCCACGACCGGGCAGTCCATTCCGGATCTGGGGCCAACGTCCTGACTTTC | CASSHDRAVHSGSGANVLTF
TRBJ1-5 | - | - | TRBV11-1 | TGTGCCAGCAGCCTCTCTCCTCGGGGGAAACAGCCCCAGCATTTT | CASSLSPRGKQPQHF
TRBJ2-7 | - | - | TRBV5-1 | TGCGCCAGCAGCTTGGCCACCCTTGAACAGGGCGAGCAGTACTTC | CASSLATLEQGEQYF
TRBJ2-7 | - | - | TRBV7-2 | TGTGCCAGCAGCTTAATGGTGGGTCGAACCTACGAGCAGTACTTC | CASSLMVGRTYEQYF
TRBJ2-3 | - | - | TRBV10-1 | TGCGCCAGCAGTTCCCCGGTGAACACAGATACGCAGTATTTT | CASSSPVNTDTQYF
TRBJ2-3 | - | TRBD2 | TRBV4-2 | TGTGCCAGCAGCCAAGAATTGACGGGAGGGGGAGATACGCAGTATTTT | CASSQELTGGGDTQYF
TRBJ1-4 | - | - | TRBV18 | TGTGCCAGCTCACCAGGCACGGCCACAACTAATGAAAAACTGTTTTTT | CASSPGTATTNEKLFF
TRBJ1-5 | - | TRBD1 | TRBV29-1 | TGCAGCGTCACGACAGGGTCCCGGGATCAGCCCCAGCATTTT | CSVTTGSRDQPQHF
TRBJ2-1 | - | - | TRBV19 | TGTGCCAGTAGTATCGGGACTCCGTACAATGAGCAGTTCTTC | CASSIGTPYNEQFF
TRBJ2-2 | - | - | TRBV7-3 | TGTGCCAGCGGACTCTCGAACACCGGGGAGCTGTTTTTT | CASGLSNTGELFF
TRBJ1-4 | - | - | TRBV30 | TGTGCCTGGAATTTTCAGGATAATGAAAAACTGTTTTTT | CAWNFQDNEKLFF
TRBJ1-2 | - | - | TRBV19 | TGTGCCAGTAGTATCCTCTCCAGCACCAACTATGGCTACACCTTC | CASSILSSTNYGYTF
TRBJ2-3 | - | TRBD1 | TRBV6-1 | TGTGCCAGCAGTCCGGGACAGGGGACAGATACGCAGTATTTT | CASSPGQGTDTQYF
TRBJ1-1 | few | - | TRBV18 | TGTGCCAGCTCACCTGGAGAGGGCACTGAAGCTTTCTTT | CASSPGEGTEAFF